The sequence of this T cell receptor beta chain was determined in a study of T cell responses to AZD1222 COVID-19 vaccine. Study-wide points: Rises in breadth and depth of Spike-specific TCRs came after two AZD1222 doses. Donors skewed white British and female; clonal diversity was possibly underestimated.

Using immunoSEQ multiplex PCR, the repertoire was profiled, and TCRdb retains in-frame clones only, with some absent. The sample contains approximately 190,000 clones, approximately 87% of which appear only once. Regarding this clone: Its cognate antigen is unknown.

Trimming removed 3 bases from V and 3 bases from J; junction bases left unmatched: 4. CDR1 MNHNS and CDR2 SASEGT come from the germline V gene. The length of the CDR3 is 14 residues. The chain joins TRBV6-1 to TRBJ1-2, with 7 bases fitting TRBD1. Here the sequenced sample was peripheral blood, taken on day 0 of MenACWY control vaccination. The sequence derives from an adult in good health. The CDR3 loop reads CASSESGTDYGYTF. The CDR3, as DNA: TGTGCCAGCAGTGAGAGTGGGACAGACTATGGCTACACCTTC.